This TCR beta chain was found in a study of OX40 agonist ivuxolimab in advanced cancers. In the study overall: Ivuxolimab, which targeted the costimulatory receptor OX40 (CD134), was an agonistic, fully human IgG2 monoclonal antibody. Of the roughly 51 patients in dose escalation, some 20 had hepatocellular carcinoma, some 15 had melanoma, 9 had renal cell carcinoma and 9 had head and neck cancer. The point of sequencing TCRbeta in the periphery was to test whether ivuxolimab changed TCR sequence diversity and drove clonal T-cell expansion. A male proportion of under 85% and a mean age of around 60 years, ranging from about 20 to 80, were recorded for the dose-escalation cohort. Three dose-escalation patients achieved partial responses, one with hepatocellular carcinoma and two with cutaneous melanoma. The monotherapy dose-escalation portion (N = 52 patients) of the phase I ivuxolimab trial is reported in the paper. Intravenous ivuxolimab was administered to patients every 2 weeks at six dose levels: 0.01, 0.1, 0.3, 1.5, 3 and 10 mg/kg. Prior anti-PD-1, anti-PD-L1 or anti-CTLA-4 therapy was permitted, and roughly two fifths of dose-escalation patients had received checkpoint inhibitors.

The trial excluded patients who had a history of autoimmune disease or were on systemic immunosuppression. Peripheral blood for TCR sequencing was drawn from every dose cohort at baseline, at cycle 4 day 1 and at cycle 7 day 1. The samples were taken from a phase I, first-in-human, multicenter, open-label dose-escalation trial of ivuxolimab. The trial enrolled adults with locally advanced or metastatic head and neck squamous cell, hepatocellular, melanoma or renal cell carcinoma. CD4+ and CD8+ T cells were sorted separately from peripheral blood before TCR sequencing. About this clone: The clone's antigen remains unknown. The record has no base qualities; no much larger clone is one base away.

Looking up the germline V gene yields CDR1 SGDLS and CDR2 YYNGEE. The CDR3 runs 15 amino acids, cysteine and phenylalanine included. This entry keeps only the CDR3 DNA: 45 bases, framed from base 1. V loses 2 bases at its end and J loses 0 bases; junction bases beyond the gene matches: 2. Findings and caveats that apply to the study as a whole: After ivuxolimab, expanded clones were on average more numerous among CD8+ T cells than among CD4+ T cells. Clonal expansion of both CD4+ and CD8+ blood T cells was observed from baseline to week 6 at doses 0.1 to 3.0 mg/kg. Partial responders in the 0.1-3.0 mg/kg groups had among the lowest normalized peripheral clonal expansion, especially among CD8+ T cells. The antigen specificity of the peripheral T cells that underwent clonal expansion was not determined. Low levels of normalized T-cell clonal expansion were also seen in some patients who did not respond.

For sequencing of the TCRbeta CDR3 region, genomic DNA was extracted from the sorted cells. The immunoSEQ Assay was used to sequence the TCRbeta CDR3 regions. Sourced from immuneACCESS, this table was stored by TCRdb with only in-frame sequences that have V and J called. A share of the clones is absent; for the studies checked, an unresolved V gene accounts for under half, and the remainder has no known explanation. The sample table contains tens of thousands of clones; only one count was recorded for roughly 86% of them. The ten largest clonotypes hold 1% of the sample. The chain uses TRBV9 and TRBJ1-3, with 7 bases in between that match TRBD1. This receptor was identified in an adult with an advanced solid tumor such as melanoma, head and neck, liver or kidney cancer. Here the sequenced sample was CD4+ or CD8+ T cells sorted from blood, taken in a trial of the OX40 agonist ivuxolimab. The DNA sequence is TGTGCCAGCAGCGTTACAGGGGTCTCTGGAAACACCATATATTTT. Translated, this gives CASSVTGVSGNTIYF.